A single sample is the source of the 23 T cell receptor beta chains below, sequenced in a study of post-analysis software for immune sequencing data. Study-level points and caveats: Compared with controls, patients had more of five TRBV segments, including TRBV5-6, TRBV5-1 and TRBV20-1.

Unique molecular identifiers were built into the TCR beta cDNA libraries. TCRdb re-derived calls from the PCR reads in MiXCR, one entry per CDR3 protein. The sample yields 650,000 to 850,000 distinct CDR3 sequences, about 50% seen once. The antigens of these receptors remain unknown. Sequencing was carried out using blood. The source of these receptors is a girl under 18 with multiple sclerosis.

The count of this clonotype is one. CDR3 sequence reads: CASSEKGGQASGAFF. CDR3 nucleotides: TGTGCCAGCTCCGAAAAAGGAGGCCAGGCCTCGGGGGCTTTCTTT. V and J are TRBV18 and TRBJ1-1; unclear D gene. Germline V gene data show CDR1 as KGHSH and CDR2 as LQKENI. The CDR3 is made up of 15 amino acids. V was clipped by 6 bases and J by 11 bases, with 25 bases between them.

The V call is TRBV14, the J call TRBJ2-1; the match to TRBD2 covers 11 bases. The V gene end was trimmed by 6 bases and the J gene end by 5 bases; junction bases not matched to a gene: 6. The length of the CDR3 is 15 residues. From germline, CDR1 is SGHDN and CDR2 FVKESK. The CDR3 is CASRLGLAADNEQFF. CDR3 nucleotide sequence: TGTGCCAGCAGGCTGGGACTAGCGGCAGACAATGAGCAGTTCTTC.

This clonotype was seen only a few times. The CDR3 sequence: CASSLLQGANTGELFF. CDR3 DNA sequence: TGTGCCAGCAGTTTGCTGCAGGGGGCGAACACCGGGGAGCTGTTTTTT. The chain uses TRBV12-3 or TRBV12-4 and TRBJ2-2, with 7 positions matching TRBD1. V gave up 3 bases and J gave up 0 bases; unmatched junction bases: 4. The CDR3 runs 16 residues.

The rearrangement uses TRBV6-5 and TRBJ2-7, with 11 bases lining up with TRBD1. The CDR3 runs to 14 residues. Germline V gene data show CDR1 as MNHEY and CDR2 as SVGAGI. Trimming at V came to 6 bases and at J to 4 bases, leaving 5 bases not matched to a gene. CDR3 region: CASRGQGAIYEQYF. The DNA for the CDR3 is TGTGCCAGCAGAGGACAGGGGGCAATATACGAGCAGTACTTC.

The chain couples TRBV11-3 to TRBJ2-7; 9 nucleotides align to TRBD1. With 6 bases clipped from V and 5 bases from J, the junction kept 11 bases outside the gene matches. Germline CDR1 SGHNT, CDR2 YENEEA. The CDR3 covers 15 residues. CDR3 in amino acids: CASSRRRDREHEQYF. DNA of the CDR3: TGTGCCAGCAGTCGAAGGCGGGACAGGGAGCACGAGCAGTACTTC.

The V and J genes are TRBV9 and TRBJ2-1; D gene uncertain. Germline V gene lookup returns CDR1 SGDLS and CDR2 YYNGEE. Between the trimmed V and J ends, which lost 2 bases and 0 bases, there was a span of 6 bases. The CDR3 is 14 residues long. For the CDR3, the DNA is TGTGCCAGCAGCGTTGACATCTCCTACAATGAGCAGTTCTTC. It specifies CASSVDISYNEQFF.

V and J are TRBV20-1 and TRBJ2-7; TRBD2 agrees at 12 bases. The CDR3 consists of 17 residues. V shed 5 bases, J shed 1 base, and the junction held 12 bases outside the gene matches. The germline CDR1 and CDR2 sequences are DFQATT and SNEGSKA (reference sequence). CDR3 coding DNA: TGCAGTGCTTTCCCCCAACAACTAGCGGGAGGATCCTACGAGCAGTACTTC. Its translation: CSAFPQQLAGGSYEQYF.

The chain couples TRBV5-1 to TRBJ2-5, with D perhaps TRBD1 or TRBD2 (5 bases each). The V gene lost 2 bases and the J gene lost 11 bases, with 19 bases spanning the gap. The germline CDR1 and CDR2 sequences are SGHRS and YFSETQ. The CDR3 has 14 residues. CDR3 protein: CASSFRDPRGQQYF. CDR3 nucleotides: TGCGCCAGCAGCTTCCGGGACCCCCGTGGGCAGCAGTACTTC.

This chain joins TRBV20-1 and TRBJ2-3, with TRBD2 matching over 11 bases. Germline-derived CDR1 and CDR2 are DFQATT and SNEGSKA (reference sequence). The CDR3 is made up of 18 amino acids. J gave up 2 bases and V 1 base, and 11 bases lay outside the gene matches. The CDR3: CSARVSRLAGGFTDTQYF. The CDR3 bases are TGCAGTGCTAGAGTTAGTCGGCTAGCGGGAGGCTTCACAGATACGCAGTATTTT.

The CDR3 DNA reads as TGTGCCAGCAGTTGGCAGGGGGACTCCTACGAGCAGTACTTC. Translating gives CASSWQGDSYEQYF. This sequence joins TRBV3-1 and TRBJ2-7, with 7 bases aligning to TRBD1. Germline CDR1 is LGHDT and CDR2 is YNNKEL (reference sequence). J gave up 0 bases and V 6 bases, and 5 bases lay outside the gene matches. The CDR3 has 14 amino acids.

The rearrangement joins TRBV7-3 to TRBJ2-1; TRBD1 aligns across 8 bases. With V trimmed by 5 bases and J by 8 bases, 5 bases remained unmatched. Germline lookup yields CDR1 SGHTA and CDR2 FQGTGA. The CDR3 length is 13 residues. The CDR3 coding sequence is TGTGCCAGCAGCGGACAGGGTCCTTATGAGCAGTTCTTC. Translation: CASSGQGPYEQFF.

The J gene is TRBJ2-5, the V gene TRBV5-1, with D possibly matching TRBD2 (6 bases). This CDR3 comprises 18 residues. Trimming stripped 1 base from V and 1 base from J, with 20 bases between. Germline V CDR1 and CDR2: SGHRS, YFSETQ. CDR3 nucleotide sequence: TGCGCCAGCAGCTTGTACGGGGGACCCACCACCATCCAAGAGACCCAGTACTTC. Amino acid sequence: CASSLYGGPTTIQETQYF.

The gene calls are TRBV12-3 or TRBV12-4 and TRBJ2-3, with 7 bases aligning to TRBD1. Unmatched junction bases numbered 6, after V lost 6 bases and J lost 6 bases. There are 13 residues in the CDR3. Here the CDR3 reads CASSDREWDTQYF. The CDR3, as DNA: TGTGCCAGCAGCGACAGGGAATGGGATACGCAGTATTTT.

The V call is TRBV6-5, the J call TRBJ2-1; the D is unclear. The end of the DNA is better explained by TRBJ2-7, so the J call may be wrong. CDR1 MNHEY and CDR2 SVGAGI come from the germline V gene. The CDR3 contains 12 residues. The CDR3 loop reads CASWNSYNEQYF. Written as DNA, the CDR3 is TGTGCCAGTTGGAATTCCTACAATGAGCAGTACTTC.

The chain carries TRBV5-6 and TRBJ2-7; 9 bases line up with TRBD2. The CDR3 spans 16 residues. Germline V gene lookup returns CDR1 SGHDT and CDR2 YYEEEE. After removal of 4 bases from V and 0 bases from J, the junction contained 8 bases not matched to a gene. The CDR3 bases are TGTGCCAGCAGCCAGGCGAGCGGGAGGAGCTCCTACGAGCAGTACTTC. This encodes CASSQASGRSSYEQYF.

This CDR3 is CASSSLETKLRDIQETQYF. In nucleotides, the CDR3 is TGTGCCAGCAGCTCCCTCGAGACAAAGCTCCGAGACATCCAAGAGACCCAGTACTTC. The chain recombines TRBV12-3 or TRBV12-4 with TRBJ2-5; D uncertain. The CDR3 sequence is 19 residues long. V was clipped by 6 bases and J by 1 base, with 27 bases between them.

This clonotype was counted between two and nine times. CDR3 sequence: CASSRQGSDEQYF. The CDR3 DNA is TGTGCCAGCAGCCGTCAGGGTTCCGACGAGCAGTACTTC. V is TRBV3-1 and J is TRBJ2-7; TRBD1 is a possible D gene (5 bases). Per the germline V gene, CDR1 is LGHDT and CDR2 is YNNKEL (reference sequence). This CDR3 is built from 13 residues. Trimming cost V 4 bases and J 5 bases, with 12 bases left between them.

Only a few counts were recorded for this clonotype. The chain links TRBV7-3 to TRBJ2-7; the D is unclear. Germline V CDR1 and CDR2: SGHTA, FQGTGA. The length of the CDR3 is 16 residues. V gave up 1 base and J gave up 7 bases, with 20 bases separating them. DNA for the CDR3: TGTGCCAGCAGCTTAAGTCGGACGGGTCTCCCCACGGAGCAGTACTTC. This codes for CASSLSRTGLPTEQYF.

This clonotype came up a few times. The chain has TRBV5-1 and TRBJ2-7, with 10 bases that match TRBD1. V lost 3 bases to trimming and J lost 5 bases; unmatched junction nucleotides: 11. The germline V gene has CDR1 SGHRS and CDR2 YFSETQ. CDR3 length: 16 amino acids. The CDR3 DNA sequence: TGCGCCAGCAGCTCCCTACCGGGACAGGGGTTCCACGAGCAGTACTTC. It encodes CASSSLPGQGFHEQYF.

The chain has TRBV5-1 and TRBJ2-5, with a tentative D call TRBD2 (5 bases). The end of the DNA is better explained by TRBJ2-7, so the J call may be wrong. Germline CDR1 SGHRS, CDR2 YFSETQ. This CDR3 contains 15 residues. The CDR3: CASSSISRDPYEQYF. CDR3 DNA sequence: TGCGCCAGCAGCTCAATTTCCCGGGATCCCTACGAGCAGTACTTC.

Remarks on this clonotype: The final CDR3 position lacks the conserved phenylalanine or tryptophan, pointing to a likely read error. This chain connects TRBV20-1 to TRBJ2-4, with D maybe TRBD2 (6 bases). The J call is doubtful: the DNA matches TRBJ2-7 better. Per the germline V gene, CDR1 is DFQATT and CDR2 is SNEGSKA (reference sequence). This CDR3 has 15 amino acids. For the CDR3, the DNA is TGCAGTGCTAGAGATCGGGAGAGAGCGCCCTACGAGCAGTACTGC. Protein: CSARDRERAPYEQYC.

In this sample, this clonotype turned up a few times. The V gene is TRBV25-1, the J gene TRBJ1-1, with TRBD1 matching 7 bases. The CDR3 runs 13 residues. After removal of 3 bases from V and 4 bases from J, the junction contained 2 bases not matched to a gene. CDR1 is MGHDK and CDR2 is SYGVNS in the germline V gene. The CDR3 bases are TGTGCCAGCAGTGAGAACAGGGGCACTGAAGCTTTCTTT. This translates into CASSENRGTEAFF.

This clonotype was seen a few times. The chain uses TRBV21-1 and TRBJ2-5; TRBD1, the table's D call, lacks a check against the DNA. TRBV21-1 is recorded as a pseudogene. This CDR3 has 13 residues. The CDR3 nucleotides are TGTGCCACCATACAGGCACCCCAAGAGACCCAGTACTTC. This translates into CATIQAPQETQYF.